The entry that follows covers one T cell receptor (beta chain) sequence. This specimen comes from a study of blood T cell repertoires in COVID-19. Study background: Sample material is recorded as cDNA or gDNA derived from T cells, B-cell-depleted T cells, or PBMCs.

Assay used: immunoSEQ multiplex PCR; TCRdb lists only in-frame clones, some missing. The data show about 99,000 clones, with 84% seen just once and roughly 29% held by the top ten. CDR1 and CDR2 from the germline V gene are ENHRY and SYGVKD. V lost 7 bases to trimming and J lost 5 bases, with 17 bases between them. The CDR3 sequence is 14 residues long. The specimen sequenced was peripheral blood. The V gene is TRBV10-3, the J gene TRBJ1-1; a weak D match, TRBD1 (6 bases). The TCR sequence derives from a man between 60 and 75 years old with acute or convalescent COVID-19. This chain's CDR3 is CAITLGTNRTEAFF. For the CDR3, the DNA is TGTGCCATCACCCTCGGGACAAATCGGACTGAAGCTTTCTTT.